Sequencing of this TCR beta chain was carried out in a study of CD8+CD57+ T cells in acquired aplastic anemia. CDR1 LNHDA and CDR2 SQIVND come from the germline V gene (reference sequence). The CDR3 runs to 15 residues. V gave up 7 bases and J gave up 0 bases, with 13 bases separating them. Previously, flow cytometry had revealed CD8+CD57+ cell expansion in the patients chosen for sequencing. Profiling that covered TCR beta VDJ and CDR3 relied on genomic DNA as its template. TCRdb processed the reads anew with MiXCR; each CDR3 protein has one entry. In the table there are about half a million distinct CDR3 sequences, over 25% of which are singletons.

This chain links TRBV19 with TRBJ2-1; possibly TRBD1 for D (5 bases). The origin of this receptor is a human donor with aplastic anemia. The sequenced material came from sorted CD4+, CD8+, or CD8+CD57+ T cells (not recorded which) from PBMCs. The CDR3 nucleotides read TGTGCCAGTAATAAGGGGTCGTTCTCCTACAATGAGCAGTTCTTC. Translating gives CASNKGSFSYNEQFF.